Following are 12 T cell receptor beta chains from one sample sequenced in a study of cytomegalovirus exposure and HLA in healthy donors. Sequencing was performed with immunoSEQ multiplex PCR; in TCRdb, only in-frame clones are kept and a portion is missing. The data hold some 210,000 clones, with around 78% observed a single time. The sequencing input was PBMCs. Receptor source: a woman younger than 30 in good health and CMV-seronegative.

CDR3 in DNA: TGCGCCAGCAGCCCCGACTCGGCTGGTGATGAGCAGTTCTTC. This codes for CASSPDSAGDEQFF. The V and J genes are TRBV4-1 and TRBJ2-1; D uncertain. The CDR3 is 14 residues long. Germline values: CDR1 MGHRA, CDR2 YSYEKL. V lost 4 bases to trimming and J lost 8 bases, with 15 bases between them.

A note on this clone: Other DNA sequences in the sample encode the same CDR3. The genes are TRBV11-2 and TRBJ1-5; D is undetermined. Germline-derived CDR1 and CDR2 are SGHAT and FQNNGV. This CDR3 is 14 amino acids long. V was trimmed by 5 bases and J by 0 bases, leaving 8 bases between them. This CDR3 reads CASSPGYSNQPQHF. CDR3 nucleotides: TGTGCCAGCAGCCCTGGGTATAGCAATCAGCCCCAGCATTTT.

CDR3 coding DNA: TGTGCCAGCAGTTGGGACAAGGTAAATCAGCCCCAGCATTTT. Amino acid sequence: CASSWDKVNQPQHF. This chain connects TRBV6-6 to TRBJ1-5; D is perhaps TRBD1 (6 bases). There are 14 residues in the CDR3. Germline loops: CDR1 MNHNY, CDR2 SVGAGI (reference sequence). The V end was cut by 4 bases, the J end by 4 bases, with 11 bases between.

V gene TRBV5-4 combines with J gene TRBJ2-2, with D possibly matching TRBD1 (5 bases). V was clipped by 7 bases and J by 0 bases, with 13 bases between them. The germline V gene has CDR1 SGHNT and CDR2 YYREEE (reference sequence). This CDR3 comprises 15 residues. CDR3 in DNA: TGTGCCAGCTCTTGGGGCGGCGCGAACACCGGGGAGCTGTTTTTT. It yields the protein CASSWGGANTGELFF.

J is TRBJ2-7 and V is TRBV18; unclear D gene. This CDR3 spans 14 amino acids. Looked up from germline, CDR1 is KGHSH and CDR2 is LQKENI. V lost 3 bases to trimming and J lost 2 bases, with 11 bases between them. The CDR3 DNA reads TGTGCCAGCTCACCGACTCTTGGTGCCTACGAGCAGTACTTC. It encodes CASSPTLGAYEQYF.

The chain recombines TRBV18 with TRBJ2-5; no firm D call. V lost 0 bases and J 6 bases, leaving 8 bases between the germline ends. This CDR3 spans 13 amino acids. From germline, CDR1 is KGHSH and CDR2 LQKENI. DNA of the CDR3: TGTGCCAGCTCACCACCGGAGAAGAAGACCCAGTACTTC. It specifies CASSPPEKKTQYF.

The CDR3 spells CASSSPGTGDLYGYTF. The CDR3 DNA reads TGTGCCAGCAGTTCCCCCGGGACAGGGGACCTCTATGGCTACACCTTC. The gene calls are TRBV27 and TRBJ1-2; TRBD1 matches at 10 bases. V lost 4 bases to trimming and J lost 4 bases; unmatched junction nucleotides: 9. The CDR3 loop spans 16 amino acids. Germline-derived CDR1 and CDR2 are MNHEY and SMNVEV (reference sequence).

Here the CDR3 reads CAWRNRVVGNTIYF. CDR3 in DNA: TGTGCCTGGAGGAATAGGGTTGTTGGAAACACCATATATTTT. The chain recombines TRBV30 with TRBJ1-3; D gene uncertain. The CDR3 contains 14 residues. Trimming took off 3 bases at V and 3 bases at J, with 12 bases between the two ends. Germline CDR1 reads GTSNPN; CDR2 reads SVGIG (reference sequence).

This clone was seen more than once but under ten times. This chain links TRBV30 with TRBJ1-5; D is undetermined. Germline CDR1 GTSNPN, CDR2 SVGIG (reference sequence). Deletions cut 5 bases from V and 7 bases from J, with 15 bases between. CDR3 size: 13 residues. CDR3 in amino acids: CAWGLGEDQPQHF. In nucleotides, the CDR3 is TGTGCCTGGGGGTTAGGAGAGGACCAGCCCCAGCATTTT. Full variable domain (missing parts from reference TRBV30 and TRBJ1-5): SQTIHQWPATLVQPVGSPLSLECTVEGTSNPNLYWYRQAAGRGLQLLFYSVGIGQISSEVPQNLSASRPQDRQFILSSKKLLLSDSGFYLCAWGLGEDQPQHFGDGTRLSIL.

The J gene is TRBJ2-1, the V gene TRBV9; 13 nucleotides match TRBD2. The CDR3 is 15 amino acids. With V trimmed by 3 bases and J by 5 bases, 2 bases remained unmatched. Looked up from germline, CDR1 is SGDLS and CDR2 is YYNGEE. This CDR3 reads CASSAGTSGNNEQFF. The CDR3 nucleotides are TGTGCCAGCAGCGCCGGGACTAGCGGGAACAATGAGCAGTTCTTC.

The chain carries TRBV5-1 and TRBJ1-2; D is uncertain. The CDR3 extends over 13 amino acids. Between the trimmed V and J ends, which lost 4 bases and 3 bases, there was a span of 10 bases. Germline lookup yields CDR1 SGHRS and CDR2 YFSETQ. The CDR3 DNA reads TGCGCCAGCAGCAAAGACGGGGACTATGGCTACACCTTC. Protein sequence: CASSKDGDYGYTF.

The genes are TRBV9 and TRBJ1-6; 7 nucleotides line up with TRBD1. Germline V lookup: CDR1 SGDLS, CDR2 YYNGEE. The CDR3 is 15 amino acids. Germline trimming cut 2 bases from V and 7 bases from J; bases unmatched to any gene: 6. CDR3 loop: CASSVRDRQNSPLHF. In nucleotides, the CDR3 is TGTGCCAGCAGCGTTCGGGACAGACAAAATTCACCCCTCCACTTT.